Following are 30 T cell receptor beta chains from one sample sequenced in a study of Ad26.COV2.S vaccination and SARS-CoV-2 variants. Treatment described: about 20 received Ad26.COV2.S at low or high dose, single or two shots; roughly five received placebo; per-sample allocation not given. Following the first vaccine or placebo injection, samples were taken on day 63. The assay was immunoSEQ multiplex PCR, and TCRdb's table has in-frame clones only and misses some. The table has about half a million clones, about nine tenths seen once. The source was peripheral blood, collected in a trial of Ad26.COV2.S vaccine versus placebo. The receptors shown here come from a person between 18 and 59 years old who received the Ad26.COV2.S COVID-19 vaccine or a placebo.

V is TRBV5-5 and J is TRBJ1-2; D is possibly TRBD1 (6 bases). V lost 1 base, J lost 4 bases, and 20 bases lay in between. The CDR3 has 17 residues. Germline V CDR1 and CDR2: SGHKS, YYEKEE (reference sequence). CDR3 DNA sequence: TGTGCCAGCAGCTTGTCCCCCCAACAGGGAGGCAGCTATGGCTACACCTTC. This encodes CASSLSPQQGGSYGYTF. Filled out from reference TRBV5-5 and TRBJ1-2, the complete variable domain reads DAGVTQSPTHLIKTRGQQVTLRCSPISGHKSVSWYQQVLGQGPQFIFQYYEKEERGRGNFPDRFSARQFPNYSSELNVNALLLGDSALYLCASSLSPQQGGSYGYTFGSGTRLTVV.

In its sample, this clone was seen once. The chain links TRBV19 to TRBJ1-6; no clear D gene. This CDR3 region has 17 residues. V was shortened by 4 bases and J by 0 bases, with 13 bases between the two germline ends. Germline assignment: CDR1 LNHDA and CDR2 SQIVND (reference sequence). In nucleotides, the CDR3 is TGTGCCAGTAGTAGAAGTCCACCGAGCTCCTATAATTCACCCCTCCACTTT. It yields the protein CASSRSPPSSYNSPLHF.

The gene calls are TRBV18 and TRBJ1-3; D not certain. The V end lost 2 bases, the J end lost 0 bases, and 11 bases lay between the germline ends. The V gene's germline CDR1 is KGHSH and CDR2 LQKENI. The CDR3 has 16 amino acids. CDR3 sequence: CASSPIWKSSGNTIYF. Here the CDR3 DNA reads TGTGCCAGCTCACCAATCTGGAAGTCCTCTGGAAACACCATATATTTT. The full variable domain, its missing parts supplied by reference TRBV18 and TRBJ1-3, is NAGVMQNPRHLVRRRGQEARLRCSPMKGHSHVYWYRQLPEEGLKFMVYLQKENIIDESGMPKERFSAEFPKEGPSILRIQQVVRGDSAAYFCASSPIWKSSGNTIYFGEGSWLTVV.

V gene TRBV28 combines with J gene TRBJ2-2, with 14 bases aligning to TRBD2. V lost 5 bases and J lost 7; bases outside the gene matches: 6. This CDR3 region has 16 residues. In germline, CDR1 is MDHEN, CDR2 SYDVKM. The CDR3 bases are TGTGCCAGCAGTGACGGGACTAGCGGGAGTAGCGGGGAGCTGTTTTTT. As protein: CASSDGTSGSSGELFF. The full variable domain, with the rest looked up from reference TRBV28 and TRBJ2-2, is DVKVTQSSRYLVKRTGEKVFLECVQDMDHENMFWYRQDPGLGLRLIYFSYDVKMKEKGDIPEGYSVSREKKERFSLILESASTNQTSMYLCASSDGTSGSSGELFFGEGSRLTVL.

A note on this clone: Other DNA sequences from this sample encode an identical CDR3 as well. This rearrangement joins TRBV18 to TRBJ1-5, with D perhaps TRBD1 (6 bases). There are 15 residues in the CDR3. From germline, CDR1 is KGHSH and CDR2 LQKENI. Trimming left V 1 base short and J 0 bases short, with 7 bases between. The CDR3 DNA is TGTGCCAGCTCACCACTGGACAGTAGCAATCAGCCCCAGCATTTT. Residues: CASSPLDSSNQPQHF.

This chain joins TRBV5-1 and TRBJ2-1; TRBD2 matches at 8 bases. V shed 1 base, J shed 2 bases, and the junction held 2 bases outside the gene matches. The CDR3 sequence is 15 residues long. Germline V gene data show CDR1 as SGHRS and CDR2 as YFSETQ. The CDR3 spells CASSLLAGTYNEQFF. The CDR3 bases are TGCGCCAGCAGCTTGTTAGCGGGGACCTACAATGAGCAGTTCTTC.

This CDR3 is CASSLGGNRGGNEQFF. As DNA, the CDR3 is TGTGCCAGCAGCTTAGGTGGTAACAGGGGCGGCAATGAGCAGTTCTTC. The V and J genes are TRBV7-9 and TRBJ2-1, with TRBD1 matching 7 bases. The CDR3 has 16 residues. V lost 1 base and J lost 6; bases outside the gene matches: 9. Germline V gene sequence: CDR1 SEHNR, CDR2 FQNEAQ (reference sequence).

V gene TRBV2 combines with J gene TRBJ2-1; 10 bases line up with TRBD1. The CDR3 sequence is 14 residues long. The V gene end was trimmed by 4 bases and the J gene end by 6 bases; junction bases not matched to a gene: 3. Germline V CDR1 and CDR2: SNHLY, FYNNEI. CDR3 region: CASSGWDRGNEQFF. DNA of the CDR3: TGTGCCAGCAGTGGTTGGGACAGGGGCAATGAGCAGTTCTTC.

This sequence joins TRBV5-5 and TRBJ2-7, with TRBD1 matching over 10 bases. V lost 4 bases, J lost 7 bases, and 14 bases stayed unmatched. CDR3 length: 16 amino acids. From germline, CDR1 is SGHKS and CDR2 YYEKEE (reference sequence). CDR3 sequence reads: CASSKRQGALAYEQYF. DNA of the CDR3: TGTGCCAGCAGCAAACGACAGGGGGCTTTGGCTTATGAGCAGTACTTC.

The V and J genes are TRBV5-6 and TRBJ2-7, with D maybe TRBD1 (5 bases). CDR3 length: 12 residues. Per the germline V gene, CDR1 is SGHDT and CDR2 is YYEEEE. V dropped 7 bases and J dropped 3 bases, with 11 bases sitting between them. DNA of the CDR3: TGTGCCAGCTGGGGCGGAGACTACGAGCAGTACTTC. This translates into CASWGGDYEQYF.

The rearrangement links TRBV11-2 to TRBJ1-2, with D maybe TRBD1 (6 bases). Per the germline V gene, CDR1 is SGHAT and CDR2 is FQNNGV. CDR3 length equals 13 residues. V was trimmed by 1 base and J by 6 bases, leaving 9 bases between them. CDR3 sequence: CASSLVQGHGYTF. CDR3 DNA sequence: TGTGCCAGCAGCTTAGTCCAGGGGCATGGCTACACCTTC. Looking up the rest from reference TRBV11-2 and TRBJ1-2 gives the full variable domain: EAGVAQSPRYKIIEKRQSVAFWCNPISGHATLYWYQQILGQGPKLLIQFQNNGVVDDSQLPKDRFSAERLKGVDSTLKIQPAKLEDSAVYLCASSLVQGHGYTFGSGTRLTVV.

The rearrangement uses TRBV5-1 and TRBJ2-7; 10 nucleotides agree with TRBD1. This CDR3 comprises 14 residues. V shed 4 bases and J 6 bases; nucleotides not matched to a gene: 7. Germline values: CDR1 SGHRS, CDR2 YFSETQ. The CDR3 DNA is TGCGCCAGCAGCATCCGGGACAGGGGAGGCGAGCAGTACTTC. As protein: CASSIRDRGGEQYF.

The DNA of the CDR3 is TGTGCCAGCAGTTACTCATCCCTCCGGGACTATGGCTACACCTTC. It yields the protein CASSYSSLRDYGYTF. J is TRBJ1-2 and V is TRBV6-5; D gene uncertain. V was cut by 0 bases and J by 3 bases, with 11 bases left in between. Per the germline V gene, CDR1 is MNHEY and CDR2 is SVGAGI. The CDR3 has 15 amino acids.

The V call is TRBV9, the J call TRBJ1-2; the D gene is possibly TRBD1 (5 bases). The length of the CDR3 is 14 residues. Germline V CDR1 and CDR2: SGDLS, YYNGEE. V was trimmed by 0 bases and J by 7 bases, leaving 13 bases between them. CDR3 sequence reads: CASSVDAGRAGYTF. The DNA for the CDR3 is TGTGCCAGCAGCGTAGATGCGGGGCGTGCTGGCTACACCTTC.

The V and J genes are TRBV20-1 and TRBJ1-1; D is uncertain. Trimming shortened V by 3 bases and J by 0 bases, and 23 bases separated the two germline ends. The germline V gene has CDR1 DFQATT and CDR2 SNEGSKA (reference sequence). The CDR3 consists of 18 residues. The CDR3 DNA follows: TGCAGTGCTAGTAACTCCAACCCCCCGGGAAACATGAACACTGAAGCTTTCTTT. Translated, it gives CSASNSNPPGNMNTEAFF.

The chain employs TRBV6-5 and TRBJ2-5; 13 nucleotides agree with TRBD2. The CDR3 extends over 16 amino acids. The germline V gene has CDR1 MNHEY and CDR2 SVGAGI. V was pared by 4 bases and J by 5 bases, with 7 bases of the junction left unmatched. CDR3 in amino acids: CASSSGLAGERETQYF. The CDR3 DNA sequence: TGTGCCAGCAGTTCAGGACTAGCGGGAGAACGGGAGACCCAGTACTTC.

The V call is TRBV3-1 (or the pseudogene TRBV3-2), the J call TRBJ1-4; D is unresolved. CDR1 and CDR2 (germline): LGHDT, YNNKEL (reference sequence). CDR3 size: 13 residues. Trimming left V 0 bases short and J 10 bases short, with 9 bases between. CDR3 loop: CASSQDSRRKLFF. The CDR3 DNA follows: TGTGCCAGCAGCCAAGATTCCAGGCGAAAACTGTTTTTT.

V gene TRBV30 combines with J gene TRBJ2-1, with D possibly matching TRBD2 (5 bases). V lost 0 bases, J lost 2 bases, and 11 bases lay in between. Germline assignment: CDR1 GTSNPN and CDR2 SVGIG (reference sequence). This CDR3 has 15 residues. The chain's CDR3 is CAWSVSLDTYNEQFF. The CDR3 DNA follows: TGTGCCTGGAGTGTATCACTAGACACCTACAATGAGCAGTTCTTC. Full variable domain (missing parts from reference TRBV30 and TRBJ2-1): SQTIHQWPATLVQPVGSPLSLECTVEGTSNPNLYWYRQAAGRGLQLLFYSVGIGQISSEVPQNLSASRPQDRQFILSSKKLLLSDSGFYLCAWSVSLDTYNEQFFGPGTRLTVL.

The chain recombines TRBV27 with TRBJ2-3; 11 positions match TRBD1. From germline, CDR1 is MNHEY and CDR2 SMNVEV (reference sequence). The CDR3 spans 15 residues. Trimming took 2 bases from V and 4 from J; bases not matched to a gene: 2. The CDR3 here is CASSLGTGGSDTQYF. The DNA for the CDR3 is TGTGCCAGCAGTTTAGGGACAGGGGGTTCAGATACGCAGTATTTT.

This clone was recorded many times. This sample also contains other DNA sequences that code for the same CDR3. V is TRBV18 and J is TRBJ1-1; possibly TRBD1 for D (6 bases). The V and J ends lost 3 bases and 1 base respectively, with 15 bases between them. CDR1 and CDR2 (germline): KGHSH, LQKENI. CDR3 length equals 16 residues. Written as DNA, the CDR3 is TGTGCCAGCTCACCTCAATGGGGGCGCTCGAACACTGAAGCTTTCTTT. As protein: CASSPQWGRSNTEAFF. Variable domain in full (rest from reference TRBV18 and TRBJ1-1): NAGVMQNPRHLVRRRGQEARLRCSPMKGHSHVYWYRQLPEEGLKFMVYLQKENIIDESGMPKERFSAEFPKEGPSILRIQQVVRGDSAAYFCASSPQWGRSNTEAFFGQGTRLTVV.

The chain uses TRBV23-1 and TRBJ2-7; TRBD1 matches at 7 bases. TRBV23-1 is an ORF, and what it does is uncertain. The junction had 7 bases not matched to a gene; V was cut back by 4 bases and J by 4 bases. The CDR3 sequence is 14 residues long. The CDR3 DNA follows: TGCGCCAGCAGTCTTAAACAGGGGCCGTACGAGCAGTACTTC. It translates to CASSLKQGPYEQYF.

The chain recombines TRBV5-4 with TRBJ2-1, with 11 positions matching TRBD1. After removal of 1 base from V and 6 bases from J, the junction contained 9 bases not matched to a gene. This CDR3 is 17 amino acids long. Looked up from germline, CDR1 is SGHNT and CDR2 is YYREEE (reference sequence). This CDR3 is CASSLRVVGTGGNEQFF. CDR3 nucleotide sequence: TGTGCCAGCAGCTTGAGGGTGGTGGGGACAGGGGGCAATGAGCAGTTCTTC.

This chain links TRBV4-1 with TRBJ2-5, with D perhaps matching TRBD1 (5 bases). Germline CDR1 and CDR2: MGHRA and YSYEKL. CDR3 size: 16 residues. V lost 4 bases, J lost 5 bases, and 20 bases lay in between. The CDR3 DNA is TGCGCCAGCAGCCCCTCCTGGCAGGGTCAATGGGAGACCCAGTACTTC. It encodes CASSPSWQGQWETQYF.

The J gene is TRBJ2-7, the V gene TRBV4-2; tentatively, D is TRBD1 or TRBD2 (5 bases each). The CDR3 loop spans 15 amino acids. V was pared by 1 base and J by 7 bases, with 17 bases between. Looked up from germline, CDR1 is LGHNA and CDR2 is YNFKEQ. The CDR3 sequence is CASSQAAGASGEQYF. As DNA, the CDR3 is TGTGCCAGCAGCCAAGCCGCCGGGGCTTCTGGGGAGCAGTACTTC.

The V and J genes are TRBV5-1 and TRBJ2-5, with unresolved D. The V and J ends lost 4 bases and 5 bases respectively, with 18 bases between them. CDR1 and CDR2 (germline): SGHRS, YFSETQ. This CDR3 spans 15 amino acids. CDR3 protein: CASSLIGTARETQYF. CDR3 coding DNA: TGCGCCAGCAGCCTAATTGGTACAGCCCGTGAGACCCAGTACTTC.

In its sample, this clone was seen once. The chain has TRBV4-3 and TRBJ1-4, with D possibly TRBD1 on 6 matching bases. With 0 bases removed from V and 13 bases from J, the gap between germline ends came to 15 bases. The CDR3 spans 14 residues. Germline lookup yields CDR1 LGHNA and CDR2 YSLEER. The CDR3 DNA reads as TGCGCCAGCAGCCAAGATTGGGGGGGCTGGCCACTGTTTTTT. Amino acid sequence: CASSQDWGGWPLFF.

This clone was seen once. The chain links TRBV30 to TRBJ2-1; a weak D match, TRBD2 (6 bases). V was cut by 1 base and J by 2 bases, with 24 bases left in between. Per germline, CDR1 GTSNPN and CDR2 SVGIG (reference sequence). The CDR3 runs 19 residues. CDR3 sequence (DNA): TGTGCCTGGAGTGAACCCCCCGCCCTGACTAGTGGACCCTACAATGAGCAGTTCTTC. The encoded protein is CAWSEPPALTSGPYNEQFF.

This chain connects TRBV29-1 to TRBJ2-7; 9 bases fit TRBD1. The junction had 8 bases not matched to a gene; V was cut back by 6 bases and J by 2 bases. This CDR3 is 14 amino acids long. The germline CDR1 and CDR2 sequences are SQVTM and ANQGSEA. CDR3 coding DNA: TGCAGCGTCGCCGGGGACAGGGCACCCTACGAGCAGTACTTC. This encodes CSVAGDRAPYEQYF.

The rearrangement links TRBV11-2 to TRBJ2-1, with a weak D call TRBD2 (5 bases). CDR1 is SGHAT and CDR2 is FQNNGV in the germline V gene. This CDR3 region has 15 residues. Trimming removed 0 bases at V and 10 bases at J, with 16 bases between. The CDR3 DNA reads TGTGCCAGCAGCTTAGATCATAGCGTCCTATTCGAGCAGTTCTTC. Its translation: CASSLDHSVLFEQFF. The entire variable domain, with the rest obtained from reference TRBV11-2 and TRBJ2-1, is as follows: EAGVAQSPRYKIIEKRQSVAFWCNPISGHATLYWYQQILGQGPKLLIQFQNNGVVDDSQLPKDRFSAERLKGVDSTLKIQPAKLEDSAVYLCASSLDHSVLFEQFFGPGTRLTVL.

This CDR3 reads CASSQYLAGAAYEQYF. As DNA, the CDR3 is TGTGCCAGCAGCCAATACCTAGCGGGTGCGGCCTACGAGCAGTACTTC. The chain is built from TRBV3-1 (or the pseudogene TRBV3-2) and TRBJ2-7, with 8 positions matching TRBD2. Germline assignment: CDR1 LGHDT and CDR2 YNNKEL (reference sequence). Unmatched junction bases numbered 8, after V lost 2 bases and J lost 2 bases. The CDR3 extends over 16 amino acids.